These T cell receptor beta chains were read from a single sample in a study of blood T cell repertoires in COVID-19. TCRdb's table, derived via immunoSEQ multiplex PCR, lists solely in-frame clones and lacks some. The sample lists around 100,000 clones; 89% were seen once. Sample: peripheral blood. The receptor set was obtained from a man between 60 and 75 years old with COVID-19, enrolled during active disease. CDR3s include the opening cysteine and the closing phenylalanine or tryptophan. A D gene is named only where the DNA matches it firmly. Part of the rows lack a size; the others show once, few, many or a class for expanded clones.

length	D	J	size	V	CDR3	DNA
16	TRBD1	TRBJ2-5	-	TRBV5-1	CASSRGRGYPQETQYF	TGCGCCAGCAGCCGAGGCAGGGGGTACCCCCAAGAGACCCAGTACTTC
14	-	TRBJ1-3	-	TRBV5-4	CASSFSGTGNTIYF	TGTGCCAGCAGCTTCTCAGGGACTGGAAACACCATATATTTT
16	-	TRBJ2-2	-	TRBV9	CASSVGGRGGAGELFF	TGTGCCAGCAGCGTAGGCGGCAGGGGCGGTGCCGGGGAGCTGTTTTTT
15	TRBD2	TRBJ2-1	-	TRBV5-1	CASSAALAGANEQFF	TGCGCCAGCAGCGCCGCCCTAGCGGGAGCCAATGAGCAGTTCTTC
12	-	TRBJ1-2	-	TRBV2	CASSGRNYGYTF	TGTGCCAGCAGTGGTCGGAACTATGGCTACACCTTC
16	TRBD1	TRBJ1-5	-	TRBV7-2	CASSLGGQGYGQPQHF	TGTGCCAGCAGCTTAGGGGGACAGGGATATGGGCAGCCCCAGCATTTT
14	-	TRBJ2-7	-	TRBV19	CASSIGGSSYEQYF	TGTGCCAGTAGTATTGGTGGGAGCTCCTACGAGCAGTACTTC
15	-	TRBJ1-2	-	TRBV5-1	CASSLRRGRGYGYTF	TGCGCCAGCAGCTTGCGTCGCGGCCGAGGCTATGGCTACACCTTC
12	-	TRBJ2-1	-	TRBV10-1	CASSQDRNEQFF	TGCGCCAGCAGTCAGGACAGAAATGAGCAGTTCTTC
16	-	TRBJ1-2	-	TRBV19	CASSIIPRQTRDGYTF	TGTGCCAGTAGTATCATCCCTCGACAGACACGGGATGGCTACACCTTC
15	-	TRBJ2-1	-	TRBV6-4	CASLYATGAHNEQFF	TGTGCCAGCCTCTACGCGACTGGGGCCCACAATGAGCAGTTCTTC
14	-	TRBJ2-3	-	TRBV15	CATSPLGSTDTQYF	TGTGCCACCAGTCCTCTCGGGAGCACAGATACGCAGTATTTT
15	TRBD2	TRBJ2-1	-	TRBV14	CASSRLAGGYNEQFF	TGTGCCAGCAGCAGACTAGCGGGAGGATACAATGAGCAGTTCTTC
18	TRBD2	TRBJ2-1	-	TRBV10-3	CAISESGATSGRMNEQFF	TGTGCCATCAGTGAGTCCGGCGCGACTAGCGGGAGAATGAATGAGCAGTTCTTC
12	-	TRBJ1-6	-	TRBV12-3/TRBV12-4	CASSLLRQPLHF	TGTGCCAGCAGTTTACTACGACAGCCCCTCCACTTT
13	-	TRBJ1-2	once	TRBV7-2	CASSLAGNYGYTF	TGTGCCAGCAGCTTGGCAGGGAACTATGGCTACACCTTC
15	TRBD2	TRBJ2-3	-	TRBV30	CAWSVLAGLTDTQYF	TGTGCCTGGAGTGTCTTAGCGGGGCTCACAGATACGCAGTATTTT
17	TRBD2	TRBJ2-6	once	TRBV19	CASTPRGLSSGANVLTF	TGTGCCAGTACCCCTCGGGGACTAAGCTCTGGGGCCAACGTCCTGACTTTC
13	-	TRBJ2-7	-	TRBV7-6	CASSNRQTPEQYF	TGTGCCAGCAGCAACCGACAGACACCGGAGCAGTACTTC
15	-	TRBJ2-5	-	TRBV15	CATSRDAVGGETQYF	TGTGCCACCAGCAGAGACGCAGTCGGGGGAGAGACCCAGTACTTC
15	TRBD1	TRBJ2-7	-	TRBV14	CASSPLSAGGYEQYF	TGTGCCAGCAGCCCGCTGTCTGCAGGGGGCTACGAGCAGTACTTC
14	-	TRBJ2-1	-	TRBV7-2	CASSLAGGGNEQFF	TGTGCCAGCAGCTTAGCGGGAGGGGGGAATGAGCAGTTCTTC
14	-	TRBJ1-4	-	TRBV5-1	CASSLGQPNEKLFF	TGCGCCAGCAGCTTGGGACAGCCTAATGAAAAACTGTTTTTT
13	-	TRBJ2-3	-	TRBV9	CASSVGGESVQYF	TGTGCCAGCAGCGTAGGGGGGGAGTCGGTGCAGTATTTT
16	TRBD1	TRBJ2-5	-	TRBV28	CASSATRGRGRETQYF	TGTGCCAGCAGTGCCACCAGGGGGCGCGGTAGAGAGACCCAGTACTTC
13	-	TRBJ2-1	once	TRBV12-3/TRBV12-4	CASRESGYNEQFF	TGTGCCAGCAGGGAATCGGGCTACAATGAGCAGTTCTTC
16	TRBD2	TRBJ2-5	-	TRBV6-6	CASSYPGTSGSQTQYF	TGTGCCAGCAGTTACCCCGGGACTAGCGGGAGCCAGACCCAGTACTTC
16	TRBD1	TRBJ1-1	-	TRBV6-5	CASSYSIQGANTEAFF	TGTGCCAGCAGTTACTCGATTCAGGGGGCGAACACTGAAGCTTTCTTT
13	-	TRBJ1-2	-	TRBV11-2	CASSLVGDYGYTF	TGTGCCAGCAGCTTAGTAGGGGACTATGGCTACACCTTC
14	-	TRBJ1-2	-	TRBV7-9	CASSLDRKLGGYTF	TGTGCCAGCAGCCTCGACAGGAAACTAGGTGGCTACACCTTC
15	-	TRBJ1-2	-	TRBV7-2	CASSLYEGPNYGYTF	TGTGCCAGCAGCTTGTATGAGGGTCCTAACTATGGCTACACCTTC
12	-	TRBJ1-2	-	TRBV5-1	CASSLTGEGYTF	TGCGCCAGCAGCTTGACCGGAGAAGGCTACACCTTC
16	-	TRBJ2-2	-	TRBV19	CASSSGFREDTGELFF	TGTGCCAGTAGTAGCGGATTCAGGGAGGACACCGGGGAGCTGTTTTTT
16	-	TRBJ1-5	-	TRBV7-8	CASSLRGRTDNQPQHF	TGTGCCAGCAGCCTCCGCGGGAGGACGGACAATCAGCCCCAGCATTTT
14	TRBD1	TRBJ2-1	-	TRBV30	CAWSDNHRGNEQFF	TGTGCCTGGAGCGACAACCACAGGGGCAATGAGCAGTTCTTC
14	TRBD1	TRBJ2-5	-	TRBV7-9	CASSVWTGQETQYF	TGTGCCAGCAGCGTCTGGACAGGGCAAGAGACCCAGTACTTC
13	TRBD1	TRBJ2-7	-	TRBV28	CASTADRAYEQYF	TGTGCCAGCACCGCGGACAGGGCCTACGAGCAGTACTTC
16	TRBD1	TRBJ1-2	-	TRBV27	CASSRQGALANYGYTF	TGTGCCAGCAGTAGACAGGGGGCGTTGGCTAACTATGGCTACACCTTC
15	-	TRBJ2-3	-	TRBV13	CASSLDAGFTDTQYF	TGTGCCAGCAGCTTAGACGCGGGCTTTACAGATACGCAGTATTTT
17	TRBD2	TRBJ2-5	-	TRBV5-1	CASSAGLAGARGETQYF	TGCGCCAGCAGCGCGGGACTAGCGGGAGCGAGGGGAGAGACCCAGTACTTC
14	-	TRBJ1-5	-	TRBV10-2	CASGAGKVNQPQHF	TGCGCCAGCGGGGCAGGGAAGGTCAATCAGCCCCAGCATTTT
16	TRBD1	TRBJ2-5	once	TRBV3-1/TRBV3-2	CASSPYLTGGQETQYF	TGTGCCAGCAGTCCATACTTGACAGGGGGCCAAGAGACCCAGTACTTC
14	TRBD1	TRBJ1-2	-	TRBV5-5	CASSGQLLNYGYTF	TGTGCCAGCTCGGGACAGCTTCTTAACTATGGCTACACCTTC
12	-	TRBJ1-1	-	TRBV29-1	CSVAGRATEAFF	TGCAGCGTTGCAGGCAGGGCCACTGAAGCTTTCTTT
14	-	TRBJ2-7	-	TRBV7-9	CASSLSGGTYEQYF	TGTGCCAGCAGCTTATCCGGCGGTACCTACGAGCAGTACTTC
16	TRBD2	TRBJ2-7	-	TRBV29-1	CSVEETLAGKGNEQYF	TGCAGCGTTGAAGAGACCCTAGCGGGAAAGGGAAACGAGCAGTACTTC